Following are 22 T cell receptor beta chains from one sample sequenced in a study of CD8+CD57+ T cells in acquired aplastic anemia. TCR beta VDJ combinations and CDR3 sequences were profiled from genomic DNA. TCRdb processed the reads anew with MiXCR; each CDR3 protein has one entry. Among fewer than 250,000 distinct CDR3 sequences listed, around 59% were seen once. The sample taken for sequencing was sorted CD4+, CD8+, or CD8+CD57+ T cells (not recorded which) from PBMCs. The origin of the receptors is a human donor in good health, serving as a control.

As regards this clonotype: Relative to the germline gene, one junction end is altered; a read error may explain this. The chain combines TRBV7-3 with TRBJ2-5, with TRBD2 identical over 9 bases. Germline CDR1 and CDR2: SGHTA and FQGTGA. The CDR3 extends over 15 amino acids. The CDR3 loop reads CAGSLGGGGGETQYF. The CDR3 bases are TGTGCCGGCAGCTTAGGCGGGGGGGGAGGAGAGACCCAGTACTTC.

The genes are TRBV5-1 and TRBJ2-7; 11 bases fit TRBD1. The germline CDR1 and CDR2 sequences are SGHRS and YFSETQ. The CDR3 has 15 amino acids. V was clipped by 4 bases and J by 2 bases; unmatched bases: 5. CDR3 in DNA: TGCGCCAGCAGCCCGACGGGACAGGGGGCCTACGAGCAGTACTTC. This translates into CASSPTGQGAYEQYF.

V usage is TRBV19 and J usage is TRBJ2-5, with D maybe TRBD2 (6 bases). Germline-derived CDR1 and CDR2 are LNHDA and SQIVND (reference sequence). The CDR3 runs to 16 residues. The V and J ends lost 1 base and 5 bases respectively, with 17 bases between them. The CDR3: CASSIVGPGAGETQYF. CDR3 DNA: TGTGCCAGTAGTATAGTTGGACCGGGAGCAGGGGAGACCCAGTACTTC.

The chain recombines TRBV7-9 with TRBJ2-2; no clear D. The V end lost 6 bases, the J end lost 1 base, and 9 bases lay between the germline ends. CDR3 length: 14 amino acids. The germline V gene has CDR1 SEHNR and CDR2 FQNEAQ (reference sequence). The DNA of the CDR3 is TGTGCCAGCAGTCCCGTTAAGAACACCGGGGAGCTGTTTTTT. This gives the protein CASSPVKNTGELFF.

The V and J genes are TRBV11-2 and TRBJ1-6; the match to TRBD1 covers 9 bases. Germline CDR1 SGHAT, CDR2 FQNNGV. CDR3 length: 16 residues. V lost 1 base and J lost 7; bases outside the gene matches: 5. CDR3 DNA: TGTGCCAGCAGCTTAGTTGACAGGGGGTGGAATTCACCCCTCCACTTT. This translates into CASSLVDRGWNSPLHF.

The rearrangement links TRBV20-1 to TRBJ2-5, with 7 bases matching TRBD1. CDR3 length: 15 residues. Germline V lookup: CDR1 DFQATT, CDR2 SNEGSKA (reference sequence). V was clipped by 6 bases and J by 3 bases; unmatched bases: 13. The CDR3 reads CSATGQAGWEETQYF. Written as DNA, the CDR3 is TGCAGTGCAACCGGACAGGCGGGTTGGGAAGAGACCCAGTACTTC.

The chain has TRBV7-8 and TRBJ1-1, with D perhaps matching TRBD1 (5 bases). The CDR3 consists of 11 residues. From germline, CDR1 is SGHVS and CDR2 FQNEAQ. V was trimmed by 5 bases and J by 12 bases, leaving 13 bases between them. The CDR3 DNA sequence: TGTGCCAGCAGCCAGAGCAGGGTAACTTTCTTT. Protein sequence: CASSQSRVTFF.

V usage is TRBV6-5 and J usage is TRBJ1-2; D ambiguous. V lost 4 bases and J 5 bases, leaving 14 bases between the germline ends. CDR3 size: 14 residues. Germline V gene sequence: CDR1 MNHEY, CDR2 SVGAGI. This CDR3 reads CASSSRGGGYGYTF. The CDR3 DNA reads TGTGCCAGCAGTTCACGGGGAGGAGGGTATGGCTACACCTTC.

Ten or more counts support this clonotype. V usage is TRBV7-3 and J usage is TRBJ1-4; possibly TRBD1 for D (5 bases). CDR1 is SGHTA, CDR2 FQGTGA, per germline. The CDR3 is 17 amino acids. V was clipped by 2 bases and J by 0 bases, with 13 bases between them. The CDR3 protein is CASSLVRMTATNEKLFF. CDR3 DNA: TGTGCCAGCAGCTTAGTCCGGATGACAGCAACTAATGAAAAACTGTTTTTT. Filled out from reference TRBV7-3 and TRBJ1-4, the complete variable domain reads GAGVSQTPSNKVTEKGKYVELRCDPISGHTALYWYRQSLGQGPEFLIYFQGTGAADDSGLPNDRFFAVRPEGSVSTLKIQRTERGDSAVYLCASSLVRMTATNEKLFFGSGTQLSVL.

The genes are TRBV25-1 and TRBJ2-3, with D possibly being TRBD1 (6 bases). Germline V gene lookup returns CDR1 MGHDK and CDR2 SYGVNS. This CDR3 spans 13 amino acids. V was shortened by 7 bases and J by 2 bases, with 10 bases between the two germline ends. The CDR3 DNA reads as TGTGCCAGCACTTGGACAGCCACAGATACGCAGTATTTT. Translating it yields CASTWTATDTQYF.

The sample holds a few counts of this clonotype. The CDR3 nucleotides read TGTGCCAGCATGGGAGGGGCCTCCCAAGAGACCCAGTACTTC. Translated: CASMGGASQETQYF. The chain joins TRBV28 to TRBJ2-5; TRBD2 matches 7 bases. With V trimmed by 7 bases and J by 1 base, 6 bases remained unmatched. Germline V lookup: CDR1 MDHEN, CDR2 SYDVKM. The CDR3 extends over 14 amino acids.

The genes are TRBV19 and TRBJ1-6, with D perhaps matching TRBD1 (6 bases). Per the germline V gene, CDR1 is LNHDA and CDR2 is SQIVND (reference sequence). V was trimmed by 6 bases and J by 9 bases, leaving 18 bases between them. The CDR3 has 15 amino acids. The CDR3 bases are TGTGCCAGTAGCGGCGGGGGGGCGAAGGGTTCACCCCTCCACTTT. Translation: CASSGGGAKGSPLHF.

In its sample, this clonotype was seen many times. The CDR3 DNA follows: TGTGCCAGCAGCTTATCAGGGCCTCTCCAGCCCCAGCATTTT. It translates to CASSLSGPLQPQHF. This chain uses TRBV7-9 with TRBJ1-5, with TRBD1 as a possible D gene (5 bases). Germline V gene sequence: CDR1 SEHNR, CDR2 FQNEAQ (reference sequence). The CDR3 spans 14 residues. V was cut by 2 bases and J by 7 bases, with 12 bases left in between.

The rearrangement uses TRBV6-6 and TRBJ1-1, with D unclear. The CDR3 is 13 amino acids. Germline CDR1 reads MNHNY; CDR2 reads SVGAGI (reference sequence). V gave up 7 bases and J gave up 4 bases, with 13 bases separating them. The CDR3 loop is CASNMRVGTEAFF. The CDR3 bases are TGTGCCAGCAATATGAGGGTAGGCACTGAAGCTTTCTTT.

This clonotype was detected only once. The chain couples TRBV2 to TRBJ1-1, with D maybe TRBD1 (6 bases). Germline V lookup: CDR1 SNHLY, CDR2 FYNNEI. CDR3 length: 12 residues. The CDR3 loop reads CARQQGGTEAFF. The CDR3 DNA is TGTGCTAGACAACAGGGCGGCACTGAAGCTTTCTTT.

Concerning this clonotype itself: This CDR3 fails to terminate in the conserved phenylalanine or tryptophan, so it likely reflects a read error. It is unclear where the CDR3 begins or ends on the DNA, so no DNA is shown, and the CDR3 is as TCRdb lists it. The rearrangement links TRBV25-1 to TRBJ2-2; TRBD1 reflects the table's D call only, with no check against the DNA. 16 amino acids form the CDR3, both terminal residues included. CDR1 and CDR2 (germline): MGHDK, SYGVNS. The CDR3 loop is CASSPWTGQNTGELLA.

This clonotype was observed at least ten times. The chain uses TRBV6-5 and TRBJ1-5; perhaps TRBD1 as D (5 bases). The germline CDR1 and CDR2 sequences are MNHEY and SVGAGI. The V end lost 0 bases, the J end lost 2 bases, and 8 bases lay between the germline ends. The CDR3 has 15 amino acids. The CDR3 loop is CASSYSGGGNQPQHF. In DNA form, the CDR3 reads TGTGCCAGCAGTTACTCGGGGGGGGGCAATCAGCCCCAGCATTTT.

The chain recombines TRBV20-1 with TRBJ2-5; 10 bases are a match to TRBD2. J gave up 2 bases and V 5 bases, and 5 bases lay outside the gene matches. The CDR3 has 14 amino acids. The germline gives CDR1 DFQATT, CDR2 SNEGSKA (reference sequence). This CDR3 reads CSARLAGVQETQYF. The CDR3 nucleotides read TGCAGTGCTCGGCTAGCGGGGGTACAAGAGACCCAGTACTTC.

This clonotype was counted at least ten times. The rearrangement uses TRBV11-3 and TRBJ2-2; D is undetermined. V gave up 0 bases and J gave up 6 bases, with 2 bases separating them. Germline CDR1 reads SGHNT; CDR2 reads YENEEA. The CDR3 has 12 amino acids. The CDR3: CASSLEAGELFF. In DNA form, the CDR3 reads TGTGCCAGCAGCTTAGAGGCCGGGGAGCTGTTTTTT.

The V call is TRBV15, the J call TRBJ1-2; a weak D match, TRBD1 (5 bases). The V end lost 0 bases, the J end lost 8 bases, and 7 bases lay between the germline ends. The CDR3 runs to 12 residues. Germline V gene data show CDR1 as LNHNV and CDR2 as YYDKDF (reference sequence). The CDR3 is CATSRDRGGYTF. As DNA, the CDR3 is TGTGCCACCAGCAGAGATAGGGGCGGCTACACCTTC. The complete variable domain, with remaining parts taken from reference TRBV15 and TRBJ1-2, reads DAMVIQNPRYQVTQFGKPVTLSCSQTLNHNVMYWYQQKSSQAPKLLFHYYDKDFNNEADTPDNFQSRRPNTSFCFLDIRSPGLGDTAMYLCATSRDRGGYTFGSGTRLTVV.

The chain is built from TRBV24-1 and TRBJ2-2; D gene uncertain. CDR3 length: 15 residues. Per the germline V gene, CDR1 is KGHDR and CDR2 is SFDVKD. V was pared by 2 bases and J by 3 bases, with 9 bases between. CDR3 in amino acids: CATSDSARDTGELFF. Here the CDR3 DNA reads TGTGCCACCAGTGATTCTGCCAGAGACACCGGGGAGCTGTTTTTT.

This chain joins TRBV13 and TRBJ2-3; D not certain. The CDR3 contains 12 residues. Trimming stripped 5 bases from V and 6 bases from J, with 9 bases between. Per germline, CDR1 PRHDT and CDR2 FYEKMQ (reference sequence). Written as DNA, the CDR3 is TGTGCCAGCAGCGCTTCTCCCGATACGCAGTATTTT. Residues: CASSASPDTQYF.